This T cell receptor (beta chain) was profiled in a study of blood T cell repertoires in COVID-19. Libraries were prepared by immunoSEQ multiplex PCR; TCRdb keeps only in-frame clonotypes and omits some of them. The sample shows tens of thousands of clones, 75% to 85% of them seen only once. The germline V gene encodes CDR1 SEHNR and CDR2 FQNEAQ (reference sequence). The CDR3 spans 13 residues. J gave up 4 bases and V 3 bases, and 3 bases lay outside the gene matches. The specimen was peripheral blood. The receptor was derived from a man at least 80 years old with COVID-19, enrolled during active disease. The rearrangement uses TRBV7-9 and TRBJ2-7, with 7 bases aligning to TRBD2. The CDR3 loop is CASSLGTTYEQYF. In DNA, the CDR3 is TGTGCCAGCAGCTTGGGGACTACTTACGAGCAGTACTTC. Full variable domain (outside the CDR3, taken from reference TRBV7-9 and TRBJ2-7): DTGVSQNPRHKITKRGQNVTFRCDPISEHNRLYWYRQTLGQGPEFLTYFQNEAQLEKSRLLSDRFSAERPKGSFSTLEIQRTEQGDSAMYLCASSLGTTYEQYFGPGTRLTVT.